This TCR beta chain was recorded in a study of blood T cell repertoires in COVID-19. On the study more broadly: The origin of the acute and convalescent COVID-19 samples was the United States, Italy and Spain. PBMCs, B-cell-depleted T cells, or T cells were the source of the cDNA or gDNA that made up the material.

V trimming: 6 bases; J trimming: 4 bases; junction bases outside the gene matches: 4. There are 15 residues in the CDR3. Germline V gene data show CDR1 as KGHDR and CDR2 as SFDVKD. The data were produced by immunoSEQ multiplex PCR, yet TCRdb's version contains in-frame clones alone and is incomplete. Counted here are around 250,000 clones, approximately 80% occurring once; the ten biggest clones make up about 5%. The receptor comes from a man between 35 and 55 years old who had been exposed to COVID-19. Sequenced sample: PBMCs or T cells enriched from blood (not recorded which). The V call is TRBV24-1, the J call TRBJ1-5; 11 bases are a match to TRBD1. CDR3 amino acids: CATSSGTGGNQPQHF. CDR3 DNA sequence: TGTGCCACCAGTAGTGGGACAGGGGGGAATCAGCCCCAGCATTTT.